The 29 T cell receptor beta chains reported below all come from one sample, sequenced in a study of T-cell reconstitution after alpha-beta-depleted transplantation in children. The authors prepared the TCRbeta library with unique molecular identifiers. TCRdb fed the PCR reads into MiXCR, producing one record per CDR3 protein. The sample records a few hundred thousand distinct CDR3 sequences, roughly 13% being singletons. The input for sequencing was PBMCs, mostly from graft donor cells, taken 360 days after TCRalphabeta/CD19-depleted stem cell transplant. The source of these receptors is a male patient younger than 18 who had a stem cell transplant for acute myeloid leukemia, so the T cells may come from the graft donor.

The V and J genes are TRBV4-3 and TRBJ2-4; 7 bases match TRBD1. The CDR3 runs 16 residues. V dropped 3 bases and J dropped 4; count of bases not matched to a gene: 9. Germline V lookup: CDR1 LGHNA, CDR2 YSLEER. This CDR3 reads CASSHDRVGVKNIQYF. For the CDR3, the DNA is TGCGCCAGCAGCCACGACAGGGTTGGGGTAAAAAACATTCAGTACTTC.

This clonotype was counted a few times. V usage is TRBV12-3 or TRBV12-4 and J usage is TRBJ2-3; 8 positions match TRBD1. The CDR3 extends over 15 amino acids. Trimming cost V 5 bases and J 3 bases; bases outside gene matches: 7. The CDR3 loop reads CASSRGQERTDTQYF. The CDR3 coding sequence is TGTGCCAGCAGTAGGGGACAGGAGAGGACAGATACGCAGTATTTT.

This clonotype has just a few counts. J is TRBJ2-1 and V is TRBV19; the D call may be TRBD1 or TRBD2 (6 bases each). CDR1 LNHDA and CDR2 SQIVND come from the germline V gene (reference sequence). With 4 bases removed from V and 1 base from J, the gap between germline ends came to 17 bases. The length of the CDR3 is 17 residues. The CDR3 bases are TGTGCCAGTAGTACCCCTATGGGGGGCTTGTCCTACAATGAGCAGTTCTTC. Translation: CASSTPMGGLSYNEQFF.

This clonotype was detected only a few times. V is TRBV7-9 and J is TRBJ2-7, with TRBD2 identical over 11 bases. Trimming took 1 base from V and 2 from J; bases not matched to a gene: 7. CDR1 and CDR2 from the germline V gene are SEHNR and FQNEAQ (reference sequence). The CDR3 runs to 17 residues. The CDR3 bases are TGTGCCAGCAGCTTAGGAGTGGTAGCGGGAGGGGCCTACGAGCAGTACTTC. It encodes CASSLGVVAGGAYEQYF.

This clonotype showed up just a few times. The J gene is TRBJ2-3, the V gene TRBV28; a possible D gene is TRBD2 (6 bases). The length of the CDR3 is 14 residues. Trimming shortened V by 7 bases and J by 1 base, and 12 bases separated the two germline ends. CDR1 MDHEN and CDR2 SYDVKM come from the germline V gene. Here the CDR3 DNA reads TGTGCCAGCAAGGCGGGAATGGGCACAGATACGCAGTATTTT. This translates into CASKAGMGTDTQYF.

The V and J genes are TRBV6-5 and TRBJ2-1; no reliable D call. The germline V and J ends were trimmed by 2 bases and 7 bases, with 6 bases remaining between them. Germline V gene lookup returns CDR1 MNHEY and CDR2 SVGAGI. This CDR3 has 12 residues. The CDR3: CASSYGVNEQFF. DNA for the CDR3: TGTGCCAGCAGTTACGGGGTTAATGAGCAGTTCTTC.

The rearrangement uses TRBV5-1 and TRBJ2-4; no definite D call. Germline CDR1 SGHRS, CDR2 YFSETQ. This CDR3 is built from 15 residues. V was clipped by 3 bases and J by 0 bases, with 10 bases between them. Written as DNA, the CDR3 is TGCGCCAGCAGCTCGGAGCTTCTAGCCAAAAACATTCAGTACTTC. It translates to CASSSELLAKNIQYF.

V is TRBV15 and J is TRBJ2-2; unclear D gene. Deletions cut 0 bases from V and 3 bases from J, with 8 bases between. This CDR3 has 15 amino acids. Germline CDR1 LNHNV, CDR2 YYDKDF (reference sequence). The CDR3 bases are TGTGCCACCAGCAGAGATGTCAGCGACACCGGGGAGCTGTTTTTT. Translating gives CATSRDVSDTGELFF. Drawing the rest from reference TRBV15 and TRBJ2-2, the complete variable domain is DAMVIQNPRYQVTQFGKPVTLSCSQTLNHNVMYWYQQKSSQAPKLLFHYYDKDFNNEADTPDNFQSRRPNTSFCFLDIRSPGLGDTAMYLCATSRDVSDTGELFFGEGSRLTVL.

This clonotype has only a few counts. The chain employs TRBV4-2 and TRBJ2-2, with a possible D match to TRBD1 (6 bases). This CDR3 comprises 15 residues. Germline values: CDR1 LGHNA, CDR2 YNFKEQ. The V end was cut by 0 bases, the J end by 4 bases, with 9 bases between. This CDR3 reads CASSQEGATTGELFF. DNA for the CDR3: TGTGCCAGCAGCCAAGAGGGGGCTACCACCGGGGAGCTGTTTTTT.

This chain uses TRBV23-1 with TRBJ2-7; unclear D gene. Being an ORF, TRBV23-1 has a function that is uncertain. Trimming removed 8 bases at V and 1 base at J, with 15 bases between. The CDR3 totals 14 residues. The CDR3 reads CASVGAPGSYEQYF. The DNA of the CDR3 is TGCGCCAGCGTAGGAGCCCCCGGATCCTACGAGCAGTACTTC.

This clonotype was picked up a small number of times. V usage is TRBV7-2 and J usage is TRBJ1-4, with D perhaps TRBD1 (5 bases). Germline CDR1 reads SGHTA; CDR2 reads FQGNSA. This CDR3 has 14 residues. V lost 5 bases and J lost 8, with 15 bases in between. Here the CDR3 reads CASSGGRAWEKLFF. In nucleotides, the CDR3 is TGTGCCAGCAGCGGGGGAAGGGCCTGGGAAAAACTGTTTTTT.

This clonotype was detected only a few times. The chain has TRBV12-3 or TRBV12-4 and TRBJ2-1; no clear D. V shed 5 bases and J shed 1 base, with 12 bases lying between them. CDR3 length: 15 amino acids. The CDR3 DNA sequence: TGTGCCAGCAGTCAAACCGTAGGGTCCTACAATGAGCAGTTCTTC. This translates into CASSQTVGSYNEQFF.

The chain employs TRBV4-2 and TRBJ2-3; 7 bases map to TRBD2. CDR3 length: 16 residues. The germline V gene encodes CDR1 LGHNA and CDR2 YNFKEQ. The junction had 6 bases not matched to a gene; V was cut back by 0 bases and J by 3 bases. CDR3 region: CASSQDEGEGTDTQYF. CDR3 sequence (DNA): TGTGCCAGCAGCCAAGATGAAGGGGAGGGGACAGATACGCAGTATTTT.

This sequence joins TRBV28 and TRBJ2-1, with 13 bases that match TRBD2. Germline CDR1 reads MDHEN; CDR2 reads SYDVKM. J gave up 5 bases and V 6 bases, and 10 bases lay outside the gene matches. This CDR3 region has 17 residues. The CDR3 bases are TGTGCCAGCAGCTTTCAGACTAGCGGGAGGTGGAACAATGAGCAGTTCTTC. It yields the protein CASSFQTSGRWNNEQFF. Full variable domain (rest looked up from reference TRBV28 and TRBJ2-1): DVKVTQSSRYLVKRTGEKVFLECVQDMDHENMFWYRQDPGLGLRLIYFSYDVKMKEKGDIPEGYSVSREKKERFSLILESASTNQTSMYLCASSFQTSGRWNNEQFFGPGTRLTVL.

In its sample, this clonotype was seen a few times. The chain uses TRBV29-1 and TRBJ2-1, with TRBD2 matching over 14 bases. This CDR3 has 15 amino acids. V gave up 6 bases and J gave up 9 bases; unmatched junction bases: 10. The germline CDR1 and CDR2 sequences are SQVTM and ANQGSEA. The CDR3 sequence: CSVGGLAGAQGEQFF. The DNA of the CDR3 is TGCAGCGTGGGGGGACTAGCGGGGGCTCAGGGTGAGCAGTTCTTC.

This chain joins TRBV6-2 or TRBV6-3 and TRBJ2-2; TRBD2 matches at 14 bases. Germline V gene data show CDR1 as MNHEY and CDR2 as SVGEGT. The CDR3 extends over 19 amino acids. The J segment lost 5 bases and the V segment lost 7 bases, leaving 15 bases of the junction unmatched. The CDR3 DNA follows: TGTGCCAGCACCAGAATCTACGGACTAGCGGGAGGAGAGACCGGGGAGCTGTTTTTT. Translated, it gives CASTRIYGLAGGETGELFF.

This clonotype occurred many times. The chain is built from TRBV5-1 and TRBJ2-5; D not certain. V lost 2 bases, J lost 4 bases, and 15 bases lay in between. CDR1 SGHRS and CDR2 YFSETQ come from the germline V gene. There are 15 residues in the CDR3. CDR3 in amino acids: CASSLGGMMAETQYF. DNA for the CDR3: TGCGCCAGCAGCTTAGGTGGCATGATGGCAGAGACCCAGTACTTC.

V usage is TRBV27 and J usage is TRBJ2-1, with D possibly being TRBD1 (6 bases). From germline, CDR1 is MNHEY and CDR2 SMNVEV (reference sequence). V lost 3 bases to trimming and J lost 0 bases, with 15 bases between them. This CDR3 has 17 amino acids. The CDR3 sequence: CASSFKVRGSSYNEQFF. In DNA, the CDR3 is TGTGCCAGCAGTTTTAAGGTGAGGGGGAGCTCCTACAATGAGCAGTTCTTC.

The chain joins TRBV19 to TRBJ1-1, with no clear D. The V end was cut by 7 bases, the J end by 4 bases, with 10 bases between. The CDR3 is made up of 12 amino acids. The V gene's germline CDR1 is LNHDA and CDR2 SQIVND (reference sequence). The CDR3 loop is CASIEGGTEAFF. The DNA of the CDR3 is TGTGCCAGTATAGAGGGCGGCACTGAAGCTTTCTTT.

Only a few counts were recorded for this clonotype. The chain couples TRBV4-2 to TRBJ2-7; 13 bases match TRBD2. Looked up from germline, CDR1 is LGHNA and CDR2 is YNFKEQ. J gave up 1 base and V 4 bases, and 10 bases lay outside the gene matches. This CDR3 comprises 18 residues. CDR3 amino acids: CASSPGGLAGSASYEQYF. The DNA for the CDR3 is TGTGCCAGCAGCCCGGGGGGACTAGCGGGATCCGCTTCCTACGAGCAGTACTTC.

This clonotype was counted many times. The chain carries TRBV28 and TRBJ2-6; TRBD2 matches at 7 bases. CDR1 is MDHEN and CDR2 is SYDVKM in the germline V gene. Germline trimming cut 3 bases from V and 0 bases from J; bases unmatched to any gene: 5. The CDR3 totals 17 residues. The CDR3 region is CASSLAGLISGANVLTF. The CDR3 region has the DNA TGTGCCAGCAGTTTGGCGGGACTAATCTCTGGGGCCAACGTCCTGACTTTC.

This clonotype was detected only a few times. The chain combines TRBV12-3 or TRBV12-4 with TRBJ2-5; 8 bases match TRBD1. With V trimmed by 5 bases and J by 4 bases, 6 bases remained unmatched. The CDR3 is 14 residues long. CDR3: CASSGGTGGETQYF. CDR3 nucleotide sequence: TGTGCCAGCAGTGGAGGGACAGGTGGAGAGACCCAGTACTTC.

This clonotype showed up just once. The V gene is TRBV20-1, the J gene TRBJ2-3, with 10 bases matching TRBD2. Germline CDR1 and CDR2: DFQATT and SNEGSKA (reference sequence). This CDR3 has 15 residues. J lost 2 bases, V lost 4 bases, and 6 bases had no gene match. CDR3 coding DNA: TGCAGTGCTACCGGACTAGCGGCTTTCACAGATACGCAGTATTTT. Translation gives CSATGLAAFTDTQYF.

This clonotype was observed a few times. This chain links TRBV25-1 with TRBJ2-6, with a weak D call TRBD1 (5 bases). Between the trimmed V and J ends, which lost 6 bases and 0 bases, there was a span of 6 bases. CDR1 is MGHDK and CDR2 is SYGVNS in the germline V gene. This CDR3 comprises 14 residues. CDR3 bases: TGTGCCAGCAGGACAGACTCTGGGGCCAACGTCCTGACTTTC. This codes for CASRTDSGANVLTF.

This clonotype was counted ten times or more. The chain is built from TRBV28 and TRBJ2-7, with D perhaps matching TRBD2 (6 bases). Germline CDR1 reads MDHEN; CDR2 reads SYDVKM. Deletions cut 3 bases from V and 4 bases from J, with 10 bases between. The CDR3 loop spans 13 amino acids. CDR3 DNA: TGTGCCAGCAGTTTCGGACGGGGGTACGAGCAGTACTTC. The encoded protein is CASSFGRGYEQYF.

This clonotype is a singleton in its sample. The chain combines TRBV20-1 with TRBJ2-2; the D gene is possibly TRBD2 (5 bases). The V end lost 0 bases, the J end lost 6 bases, and 11 bases lay between the germline ends. This CDR3 contains 14 residues. Germline CDR1 DFQATT, CDR2 SNEGSKA (reference sequence). Here the CDR3 reads CSARDRGASGELFF. In DNA form, the CDR3 reads TGCAGTGCTAGAGATCGGGGAGCGTCCGGGGAGCTGTTTTTT.

This clonotype was seen many times. The rearrangement joins TRBV28 to TRBJ2-6, with D uncertain. The germline V and J ends were trimmed by 7 bases and 0 bases, with 13 bases remaining between them. The CDR3 is 16 residues long. Germline-derived CDR1 and CDR2 are MDHEN and SYDVKM. This chain's CDR3 is CASTTYPGSGANVLTF. In nucleotides, the CDR3 is TGTGCCAGCACAACCTATCCCGGCTCTGGGGCCAACGTCCTGACTTTC.

A few counts support this clonotype. The chain employs TRBV18 and TRBJ1-1, with TRBD1 matching 8 bases. The CDR3 has 16 residues. The germline V gene has CDR1 KGHSH and CDR2 LQKENI. V shed 3 bases and J 0 bases; nucleotides not matched to a gene: 6. The CDR3, as DNA: TGTGCCAGCTCACCCGCGACAGGGGCCATGAACACTGAAGCTTTCTTT. Its protein is CASSPATGAMNTEAFF.

This clonotype was observed at least ten times. DNA of the CDR3: TGTGCCAGCAGCTTTCCGACAGGAAATTCAGGCGTAGCCAAAAACATTCAGTACTTC. It encodes CASSFPTGNSGVAKNIQYF. The V and J genes are TRBV11-1 and TRBJ2-4; TRBD1 might be the D (6 bases). This CDR3 has 19 amino acids. The V gene lost 3 bases and the J gene lost 0 bases, with 21 bases spanning the gap. CDR1 is SGHAT and CDR2 is FQDESV in the germline V gene (reference sequence).